The rows below give T cell receptor beta chains drawn from one sample of a study of T cell responses to AZD1222 COVID-19 vaccine. Generated by immunoSEQ multiplex PCR, the TCRdb table keeps only in-frame clones and is missing some. The sample shows 150,000 to 250,000 clones, approximately 93% of them seen only once. The source was peripheral blood, collected 28 days after the second AZD1222 dose. These receptors were taken from an adult who received the AZD1222 COVID-19 vaccine. The CDR3 runs from the conserved cysteine through the conserved F or W. The D gene is left open where the match is weak. Not all rows give a size; the values are once, few, many and, for expanded clones, a class.

V	D	J	size	DNA	CDR3
TRBV19	.	TRBJ1-1	.	TGTGCCAGTAGTATAGGTGGGTGGGCCACTGAAGCTTTCTTT	CASSIGGWATEAFF
TRBV5-4	.	TRBJ1-1	.	TGTGCCAGCAGCCCCGGGACTCCTACGAACACTGAAGCTTTCTTT	CASSPGTPTNTEAFF
TRBV11-3	.	TRBJ1-2	.	TGTGCCAGCAGCCCAGCGGGGGCGCTGCATGGCTACACCTTC	CASSPAGALHGYTF
TRBV7-2	.	TRBJ1-5	.	TGTGCCAGCAGCTTAATCTGGGGATCTCATCAGCCCCAGCATTTT	CASSLIWGSHQPQHF
TRBV6-1	.	TRBJ1-1	.	TGTGCCAGCAGTGAAGCCCAGGCCTCGAGAACTGAAGCTTTCTTT	CASSEAQASRTEAFF
TRBV7-9	TRBD1	TRBJ1-1	.	TGTGCCAGCAGCCCTGACAGGGGGCGAGGGCATATGAACACTGAAGCTTTCTTT	CASSPDRGRGHMNTEAFF
TRBV4-2	.	TRBJ2-2	few	TGTGCCAGCAGCCAAAAGGGGGTGGGACGTCGGGGTACCGGGGAGCTGTTTTTT	CASSQKGVGRRGTGELFF
TRBV4-3	.	TRBJ2-7	.	TGCGCCAGCAGCCAAACGGAGGGGGCTGGGGAGCAGTACTTC	CASSQTEGAGEQYF
TRBV27	TRBD1	TRBJ1-1	.	TGTGCCAGCAGTTTATCAGCCACAGGGGACACTGAAGCTTTCTTT	CASSLSATGDTEAFF
TRBV5-6	.	TRBJ1-1	.	TGTGCCAGCAGCGGACAGAACACTGAAGCTTTCTTT	CASSGQNTEAFF
TRBV9	.	TRBJ1-3	.	TGTGCCAGCAGCGTAGTCCTGTCTGGAAACACCATATATTTT	CASSVVLSGNTIYF
TRBV7-2	.	TRBJ1-2	.	TGTGCCAGCAGCTTAGGCCCACAGGACTATGGCTACACCTTC	CASSLGPQDYGYTF
TRBV18	.	TRBJ1-1	.	TGTGCCAGCTCACCGAGACAGGACAGTGAAGCTTTCTTT	CASSPRQDSEAFF
TRBV12-3/TRBV12-4	.	TRBJ1-1	few	TGTGCCAGCAGTTTAGCAGAGAACACTGAAGCTTTCTTT	CASSLAENTEAFF
TRBV6-2/TRBV6-3	.	TRBJ1-5	.	TGTGCCAGCAGCAGGAATAGCAATCAGCCCCAGCATTTT	CASSRNSNQPQHF
TRBV11-2	TRBD1	TRBJ1-2	.	TGTGCCAGCAGCTTAGACAGGGGGCAGATTGGCTACACCTTC	CASSLDRGQIGYTF
TRBV7-3	TRBD1	TRBJ2-7	.	TGTGCCAGCAGCTCGACCGGGACAGGGGGTTCCCCGTACTTC	CASSSTGTGGSPYF